This entry concerns a single T cell receptor (beta chain). Germline CDR1 is MDHEN and CDR2 is SYDVKM. There are 14 residues in the CDR3. The table came from immunoSEQ multiplex PCR; TCRdb's copy has only in-frame clones and leaves some out. The top ten clones hold 0.05% to 0.07% of a sample with approximately 500,000 clones, 96% of them seen once. The sample comes from a study of shared clonotypes between healthy human individuals. The V and J genes are TRBV28 and TRBJ2-5, with TRBD1 matching over 9 bases. The J call could be wrong; TRBJ2-7 is a better fit for the DNA end. This sequence originates from a woman aged 25 to 39 in good health. Source material: naive CD4+ T cells sorted from blood. Indicated subset: CD45RA+ positively selected. The DNA of the CDR3 is TGTGCCAGCGGAGGACAGGGGTCCTCCTACGAGCAGTACTTC. This translates into CASGGQGSSYEQYF.